This is a list of T cell receptor beta chains from one sample in a study of CD8 T cells in Susac syndrome. One entry per CDR3 protein, called by TCRdb with MiXCR from the immunoSEQ multiplex PCR reads. The data contain some 160,000 distinct CDR3 sequences, 92% of them seen just once; the ten biggest clones take up under 0.085%. Sequencing was performed on CD4+ T cells from PBMCs. The receptors originated from a human donor in good health. Both conserved end residues are part of each CDR3. D genes are given only for firm matches. For some rows the clone size is stated as once, few or many, or as a class when expanded; others skip it.

TRBV7-2	-	15	TRBJ1-5	-	TGTGCCAGCAGCAGGTACGGATCCGGTGGTCAGCCCCAGCATTTT	CASSRYGSGGQPQHF
TRBV5-1	TRBD2	14	TRBJ2-7	-	TGCGCCAGCAGCTTGGCCAGCGGGGATTACGAGCAGTACTTC	CASSLASGDYEQYF
TRBV7-9	TRBD2	14	TRBJ2-1	-	TGTGCCAGCAGCCCAGGACTAGCCTCGAATGAGCAGTTCTTC	CASSPGLASNEQFF
TRBV9	-	14	TRBJ2-5	once	TGTGCCAGCAGCGTACACGGAGGGGAAGAGACCCAGTACTTC	CASSVHGGEETQYF
TRBV5-4	-	15	TRBJ2-3	-	TGTGCCAGCAGCTCCGGGACGGAGACCACAGATACGCAGTATTTT	CASSSGTETTDTQYF
TRBV20-1	-	13	TRBJ2-3	once	TGCAGTGCTCCGACTAGTTTAGCAGATACGCAGTATTTT	CSAPTSLADTQYF
TRBV7-2	TRBD1	14	TRBJ2-7	-	TGTGCCAGCAGCCAGAGACAGGGGTCCTACGAGCAGTACTTC	CASSQRQGSYEQYF
TRBV3-1	-	14	TRBJ1-4	once	TGTGCCAGCAGCCCACCCTGGGGCCGGGAAAAACTGTTTTTT	CASSPPWGREKLFF
TRBV6-2/TRBV6-3	TRBD1	14	TRBJ1-1	-	TGTGCCTCTACTCAGGGGGGATGGAACACTGAAGCTTTCTTT	CASTQGGWNTEAFF
TRBV6-1	-	19	TRBJ2-6	-	TGTGCCAGCAGTGAATTGATAGATTGGCGCCGCTCTGGGGCCAACGTCCTGACTTTC	CASSELIDWRRSGANVLTF
TRBV20-1	TRBD2	15	TRBJ2-1	-	TGCAGTGCCCGGGGTCGGACTAGCGCCTACAATGAGCAGTTCTTC	CSARGRTSAYNEQFF
TRBV6-1	-	16	TRBJ2-6	-	TGTGCCAGCAGTGAAAGGTCGGCCCTCGGGGCCAACGTCCTGACTTTC	CASSERSALGANVLTF
TRBV19	TRBD1	15	TRBJ2-2	-	TGTGCCACACTGACCGGGACAGGGGTGACCGGGGAGCTGTTTTTT	CATLTGTGVTGELFF
TRBV7-2	-	13	TRBJ2-7	once	TGTGCCAGCAGGCATTATACAGAATACGAGCAGTACTTC	CASRHYTEYEQYF
TRBV20-1	-	15	TRBJ1-2	-	TGCAGTGCTAAAGAGAGGGGACTGCCCAACTATGGCTACACCTTC	CSAKERGLPNYGYTF
TRBV7-9	TRBD1	12	TRBJ1-2	-	TGTGCCAGCAGCTTAGCGACAGGGGCGGACACCTTC	CASSLATGADTF
TRBV2	-	13	TRBJ1-1	-	TGTGCCAGCCTGAGGACAGCCAACACTGAAGCTTTCTTT	CASLRTANTEAFF
TRBV6-5	-	14	TRBJ1-1	-	TGTGCCAGCAGAGAGGGGGGGATTCAAACTGAAGCTTTCTTT	CASREGGIQTEAFF
TRBV2	-	12	TRBJ1-1	-	TGTGCCAGCACAGGACCTGGGCGTGAAGCTTTCTTT	CASTGPGREAFF
TRBV20-1	TRBD1	13	TRBJ2-1	-	TGCAGTGCTAGCCGGGACAGGGCGGGCGAGCAGTTCTTC	CSASRDRAGEQFF
TRBV7-2	-	13	TRBJ2-1	-	TGTGCCAGCAGCCCCGGACTGGACAATGAGCAGTTCTTC	CASSPGLDNEQFF
TRBV7-8	-	15	TRBJ1-5	-	TGTGCCAGCAGTCCGGGGGGTCTCAGCAATCAGCCCCAGCATTTT	CASSPGGLSNQPQHF
TRBV29-1	-	13	TRBJ2-7	-	TGCAGCGTTGAACAGGCTAACTCTGACGAGCAGTACTTC	CSVEQANSDEQYF
TRBV20-1	TRBD2	13	TRBJ2-1	-	TGCAGTTTGGGACTAGCGGGAGCGGGTGAGCAGTTCTTC	CSLGLAGAGEQFF
TRBV5-1	TRBD1	14	TRBJ1-1	-	TGCGCCAGCAGCTCGGGACAGCCTAGCACTGAAGCTTTCTTT	CASSSGQPSTEAFF
TRBV6-1	TRBD1	16	TRBJ1-2	-	TGTGCCAGCAGTCCTTACAAGACAGGGGGTTACTATGGCTACACCTTC	CASSPYKTGGYYGYTF
TRBV2	TRBD1	16	TRBJ1-5	-	TGTGCCAGCAGTGGGTACAGGGGAGTGGGTAATCAGCCCCAGCATTTT	CASSGYRGVGNQPQHF
TRBV12-3/TRBV12-4	-	15	TRBJ1-3	-	TGTGCCAGCAGTCCTCCAGGGGTATCTGGAAACACCATATATTTT	CASSPPGVSGNTIYF
TRBV29-1	-	12	TRBJ1-3	-	TGCAGCGTTGAACACTCTGGAAACACCATATATTTT	CSVEHSGNTIYF
TRBV19	-	15	TRBJ1-5	-	TGTGCCAGTAGTGCTCCCCGGAGAGGCGGGCGGCCCCAGCATTTT	CASSAPRRGGRPQHF
TRBV15	-	15	TRBJ2-6	few	TGTGCCACCAGCAGACGGGGGTCTGGGGCCAACGTCCTGACTTTC	CATSRRGSGANVLTF
TRBV20-1	-	11	TRBJ2-3	once	TGTAGTCCCGGCGGCGCGCATACGCAGTATTTT	CSPGGAHTQYF
TRBV6-2/TRBV6-3	-	13	TRBJ1-1	-	TGTGCCAGCAGTTACCACAACCGGGGGCCGACTTTCTTT	CASSYHNRGPTFF
TRBV29-1	TRBD2	13	TRBJ2-5	-	TGCAGCGTTGCCGGGACTAGCCCGGAGACCCAGTACTTC	CSVAGTSPETQYF
TRBV5-1	-	14	TRBJ1-2	-	TGCGCCAGCAGCTTGGGACGGAGTGGAGTCGGCTACACCTTC	CASSLGRSGVGYTF